These 17 T cell receptor beta chains were all obtained from the same sample, sequenced in a study of technical replicates of blood from four donors. Using immunoSEQ multiplex PCR, the repertoire was profiled, and TCRdb retains in-frame clones only, with some absent. The table has some 67,000 clones, 98% seen once. Input material: T cells isolated from PBMCs. These receptors came from a human donor in good health.

The chain uses TRBV5-1 and TRBJ2-3, with TRBD1 matching 9 bases. Germline-derived CDR1 and CDR2 are SGHRS and YFSETQ. The CDR3 covers 14 residues. V lost 4 bases, J lost 3 bases, and 3 bases stayed unmatched. CDR3 residues: CASSTGTGTDTQYF. The CDR3, as DNA: TGCGCCAGCAGCACGGGGACAGGGACAGATACGCAGTATTTT.

The chain uses TRBV28 and TRBJ1-4, with 8 nucleotides matching TRBD1. Germline V gives CDR1 MDHEN, CDR2 SYDVKM. Trimming removed 1 base from V and 6 bases from J; junction bases left unmatched: 19. The CDR3 length is 20 residues. The CDR3 sequence is CASSLSYSLSFQDRDEKLFF. As DNA, the CDR3 is TGTGCCAGCAGTTTATCCTATAGTTTATCTTTTCAGGACAGGGATGAAAAACTGTTTTTT.

The V call is TRBV13, the J call TRBJ2-7; 9 bases are shared with TRBD2. The trim removed 1 base at V and 9 bases at J, leaving 13 bases unmatched. This CDR3 comprises 16 residues. Germline loops: CDR1 PRHDT, CDR2 FYEKMQ (reference sequence). In nucleotides, the CDR3 is TGTGCCAGCAGCTTAGCCCTAGCGGGACACAGAGGGGGGCAGTACTTC. Protein sequence: CASSLALAGHRGGQYF. Full variable domain (outside the CDR3, taken from reference TRBV13 and TRBJ2-7): AAGVIQSPRHLIKEKRETATLKCYPIPRHDTVYWYQQGPGQDPQFLISFYEKMQSDKGSIPDRFSAQQFSDYHSELNMSSLELGDSALYFCASSLALAGHRGGQYFGPGTRLTVT.

The chain has TRBV6-5 and TRBJ2-3, with no clear D. V lost 2 bases and J lost 2, with 8 bases in between. The CDR3 sequence is 14 residues long. Germline V gene data show CDR1 as MNHEY and CDR2 as SVGAGI. The CDR3 here is CASSYRVPTDTQYF. CDR3 nucleotide sequence: TGTGCCAGCAGTTACCGAGTCCCCACAGATACGCAGTATTTT.

The V gene is TRBV9, the J gene TRBJ2-5, with a weak D call TRBD1 (6 bases). The CDR3 consists of 15 residues. Between the trimmed V and J ends, which lost 4 bases and 5 bases, there was a span of 18 bases. Germline V gene lookup returns CDR1 SGDLS and CDR2 YYNGEE. The CDR3 loop is CASSSMDSHRETQYF. The CDR3 DNA reads TGTGCCAGCAGCTCCATGGACAGTCATCGGGAGACCCAGTACTTC.

The V and J genes are TRBV5-4 and TRBJ2-1, with 11 bases aligning to TRBD2. The J segment lost 3 bases and the V segment lost 0 bases, leaving 5 bases of the junction unmatched. From germline, CDR1 is SGHNT and CDR2 YYREEE (reference sequence). The CDR3 is 17 amino acids. CDR3 region: CASSLALLAGDYNEQFF. CDR3 bases: TGTGCCAGCAGCTTGGCCCTACTAGCGGGGGACTACAATGAGCAGTTCTTC.

The rearrangement joins TRBV7-9 to TRBJ1-3; D is uncertain. V lost 1 base and J 0 bases, leaving 10 bases between the germline ends. The CDR3 runs to 16 residues. Per germline, CDR1 SEHNR and CDR2 FQNEAQ (reference sequence). This CDR3 is CASSLVSPVSGNTIYF. As DNA, the CDR3 is TGTGCCAGCAGCTTAGTGAGCCCGGTCTCTGGAAACACCATATATTTT.

The chain is built from TRBV30 and TRBJ2-1, with D possibly being TRBD1 (6 bases). This CDR3 is 18 amino acids long. Germline-derived CDR1 and CDR2 are GTSNPN and SVGIG (reference sequence). Trimming stripped 3 bases from V and 5 bases from J, with 26 bases between. For the CDR3, the DNA is TGTGCCTGGAGGAGGGGTAGGGGGAAAGTGGGGGTTAACAATGAGCAGTTCTTC. Translated, it gives CAWRRGRGKVGVNNEQFF. Drawing the rest from reference TRBV30 and TRBJ2-1, the complete variable domain is SQTIHQWPATLVQPVGSPLSLECTVEGTSNPNLYWYRQAAGRGLQLLFYSVGIGQISSEVPQNLSASRPQDRQFILSSKKLLLSDSGFYLCAWRRGRGKVGVNNEQFFGPGTRLTVL.

This clone was seen only once. This chain joins TRBV7-2 and TRBJ1-2, with D possibly matching TRBD1 (5 bases). This CDR3 is 14 amino acids long. Germline V gene lookup returns CDR1 SGHTA and CDR2 FQGNSA. V was trimmed by 5 bases and J by 4 bases, leaving 14 bases between them. CDR3 region: CASSPQEGTYGYTF. The CDR3 DNA is TGTGCCAGCAGCCCGCAGGAGGGGACCTATGGCTACACCTTC.

The chain joins TRBV5-1 to TRBJ2-2, with D tentatively TRBD1 (5 bases). The CDR3 totals 13 residues. Trimming left V 8 bases short and J 1 base short, with 9 bases between. Germline CDR1 SGHRS, CDR2 YFSETQ. The CDR3: CASHDRNTGELFF. The CDR3 bases are TGCGCCAGTCACGACAGGAACACCGGGGAGCTGTTTTTT.

The rearrangement joins TRBV11-2 to TRBJ2-3, with 10 bases aligning to TRBD1. Germline V gives CDR1 SGHAT, CDR2 FQNNGV. V gave up 4 bases and J gave up 5 bases; unmatched junction bases: 6. The CDR3 extends over 15 amino acids. The chain's CDR3 is CASSWPGQGIDTQYF. As DNA, the CDR3 is TGTGCCAGCAGCTGGCCGGGACAGGGGATAGATACGCAGTATTTT.

The rearrangement uses TRBV7-2 and TRBJ2-2; 8 bases agree with TRBD1. Per germline, CDR1 SGHTA and CDR2 FQGNSA. The CDR3 is 15 amino acids. The V segment lost 5 bases and the J segment 5 bases; nucleotides outside the gene matches: 7. CDR3 sequence (DNA): TGTGCCAGCAGCCGCGACAGGGGAGCAACCGGGGAGCTGTTTTTT. As protein: CASSRDRGATGELFF.

The V gene is TRBV11-2, the J gene TRBJ1-6; D is ambiguous. Trimming took 1 base from V and 7 from J, leaving 17 bases between them. CDR1 is SGHAT and CDR2 is FQNNGV in the germline V gene. This CDR3 comprises 17 residues. The CDR3 sequence: CASSLGSSIPPNSPLHF. The CDR3 DNA follows: TGTGCCAGCAGCTTAGGGAGTTCAATTCCCCCCAATTCACCCCTCCACTTT.

The rearrangement links TRBV2 to TRBJ2-1; 8 bases fit TRBD2. The V and J ends lost 2 bases and 6 bases, in that order; junction bases with no gene match: 3. Germline CDR1 and CDR2: SNHLY and FYNNEI. The CDR3 length is 14 residues. CDR3 bases: TGTGCCAGCAGTGAACGGGAGGGGCGCAATGAGCAGTTCTTC. This encodes CASSEREGRNEQFF. The whole variable domain, remainder taken from reference TRBV2 and TRBJ2-1, is EPEVTQTPSHQVTQMGQEVILRCVPISNHLYFYWYRQILGQKVEFLVSFYNNEISEKSEIFDDQFSVERPDGSNFTLKIRSTKLEDSAMYFCASSEREGRNEQFFGPGTRLTVL.

The chain employs TRBV27 and TRBJ2-1; TRBD2 aligns across 10 bases. V shed 6 bases, J shed 8 bases, and the junction held 13 bases outside the gene matches. Germline V gene sequence: CDR1 MNHEY, CDR2 SMNVEV (reference sequence). The CDR3 loop spans 16 amino acids. The CDR3 DNA follows: TGTGCCAGCAGCTATACCTTAGCGGGAGGTAGATATGAGCAGTTCTTC. It encodes CASSYTLAGGRYEQFF.

The chain joins TRBV27 to TRBJ2-3; 9 positions agree with TRBD2. The V gene's germline CDR1 is MNHEY and CDR2 SMNVEV (reference sequence). The CDR3 has 15 amino acids. J lost 3 bases, V lost 7 bases, and 8 bases had no gene match. CDR3 bases: TGTGCCAGCACATACCAGCGGGGGGTTACAGATACGCAGTATTTT. Translated: CASTYQRGVTDTQYF.

The V gene is TRBV5-1, the J gene TRBJ1-2; D gene uncertain. Germline V gene sequence: CDR1 SGHRS, CDR2 YFSETQ. CDR3 length: 12 amino acids. The germline V and J ends were trimmed by 1 base and 8 bases, with 9 bases remaining between them. Here the CDR3 reads CASSLSGFGYTF. CDR3 in DNA: TGCGCCAGCAGCTTGTCAGGCTTCGGCTACACCTTC.